A single sample gave rise to the 24 T cell receptor beta chains below, sequenced in a study of graft-versus-host responses after intestinal transplantation. Libraries were prepared by immunoSEQ multiplex PCR; TCRdb keeps only in-frame clonotypes and omits some of them. The top ten hold 6.5% to 8.5% of the sample, which has some 80,000 clones, 75% to 95% seen once. For these TCRs, the target antigens are not known. Sequencing was performed on unstimulated CD8+ T cells sorted from spleen or lymph node cells, taken before transplant. These receptors came from a human donor who was the organ donor for an intestinal transplant.

The chain joins TRBV11-2 to TRBJ2-7, with D hard to call. The germline V gene has CDR1 SGHAT and CDR2 FQNNGV. V dropped 5 bases and J dropped 2 bases, with 16 bases sitting between them. The CDR3 loop spans 15 amino acids. DNA of the CDR3: TGTGCCAGCAGCCCGGACCTCAATAGGCCCTACGAGCAGTACTTC. Its protein product is CASSPDLNRPYEQYF.

The chain uses TRBV7-3 and TRBJ1-3; TRBD1 is a possible D gene (5 bases). Germline assignment: CDR1 SGHTA and CDR2 FQGTGA. V lost 2 bases and J lost 4, with 9 bases in between. The CDR3 sequence is 14 residues long. CDR3 amino acids: CASSLSGSGNTIYF. DNA for the CDR3: TGTGCCAGCAGCTTATCAGGGTCGGGAAACACCATATATTTT.

The chain joins TRBV14 to TRBJ2-7; D not resolved. CDR3 length equals 15 residues. The germline V and J ends were trimmed by 2 bases and 4 bases, with 15 bases remaining between them. Germline CDR1 is SGHDN and CDR2 is FVKESK. This chain's CDR3 is CASSQYSGPRYEQYF. As DNA, the CDR3 is TGTGCCAGCAGCCAATATTCAGGACCGAGGTACGAGCAGTACTTC. Combining the CDR3 with reference TRBV14 and TRBJ2-7 gives the whole variable domain EAGVTQFPSHSVIEKGQTVTLRCDPISGHDNLYWYRRVMGKEIKFLLHFVKESKQDESGMPNNRFLAERTGGTYSTLKVQPAELEDSGVYFCASSQYSGPRYEQYFGPGTRLTVT.

The chain couples TRBV27 to TRBJ2-7, with D uncertain. The CDR3 is 13 amino acids. The germline V gene has CDR1 MNHEY and CDR2 SMNVEV (reference sequence). With 4 bases removed from V and 3 bases from J, the gap between germline ends came to 10 bases. This CDR3 reads CASSWQENYEQYF. In DNA, the CDR3 is TGTGCCAGCAGTTGGCAGGAGAACTACGAGCAGTACTTC.

The chain employs TRBV19 and TRBJ2-7; D may be TRBD1 (6 bases). With 4 bases removed from V and 4 bases from J, the gap between germline ends came to 11 bases. Per the germline V gene, CDR1 is LNHDA and CDR2 is SQIVND (reference sequence). The CDR3 extends over 13 amino acids. The CDR3 sequence is CASSTGQSYEQYF. CDR3 DNA sequence: TGTGCCAGTAGTACCGGACAGTCGTACGAGCAGTACTTC.

V and J are TRBV27 and TRBJ2-7, with 7 nucleotides matching TRBD1. Per the germline V gene, CDR1 is MNHEY and CDR2 is SMNVEV (reference sequence). The V segment lost 4 bases and the J segment 0 bases; nucleotides outside the gene matches: 6. The CDR3 totals 15 residues. The CDR3 reads CASSSSGTVSYEQYF. Here the CDR3 DNA reads TGTGCCAGCAGTTCCTCCGGGACAGTCTCCTACGAGCAGTACTTC.

This clone appeared once. The rearrangement uses TRBV6-5 and TRBJ1-2; 10 bases agree with TRBD1. From germline, CDR1 is MNHEY and CDR2 SVGAGI. The J segment lost 4 bases and the V segment lost 4 bases, leaving 9 bases of the junction unmatched. This CDR3 is built from 16 residues. The DNA for the CDR3 is TGTGCCAGCAGTTCCCTGACAGGGGGCAAGTCCTATGGCTACACCTTC. This codes for CASSSLTGGKSYGYTF.

The chain has TRBV9 and TRBJ2-7; 7 bases are a match to TRBD1. The CDR3 has 15 residues. The trim removed 0 bases at V and 3 bases at J, leaving 6 bases unmatched. CDR1 and CDR2 from the germline V gene are SGDLS and YYNGEE. The CDR3 DNA reads TGTGCCAGCAGCGTAGGACAGGGTTCCGGCTACGAGCAGTACTTC. It yields the protein CASSVGQGSGYEQYF.

Relative to its sample, this clone is medium-sized (0.01 to 0.1%). The genes are TRBV7-9 and TRBJ2-5, with 9 bases lining up with TRBD1. After removal of 5 bases from V and 2 bases from J, the junction contained 9 bases not matched to a gene. The CDR3 extends over 16 amino acids. Germline CDR1 and CDR2: SEHNR and FQNEAQ (reference sequence). The CDR3 bases are TGTGCCAGCAGCCGACAGGGGGTGAGCCCACAAGAGACCCAGTACTTC. This translates into CASSRQGVSPQETQYF.

The J gene is TRBJ2-1, the V gene TRBV5-4, with 9 bases matching TRBD1. Germline loops: CDR1 SGHNT, CDR2 YYREEE (reference sequence). With 1 base clipped from V and 10 bases from J, the junction kept 6 bases outside the gene matches. This CDR3 contains 14 residues. The chain's CDR3 is CASSLRDRGWEQFF. CDR3 coding DNA: TGTGCCAGCAGCTTGCGTGACAGGGGGTGGGAGCAGTTCTTC.

The genes are TRBV29-1 and TRBJ2-1, with D perhaps matching TRBD2 (6 bases). The CDR3 contains 15 residues. Per germline, CDR1 SQVTM and CDR2 ANQGSEA. With 3 bases removed from V and 2 bases from J, the gap between germline ends came to 14 bases. The CDR3 DNA reads as TGCAGCGTTGACATAGCGGACGGAACCTACAATGAGCAGTTCTTC. Protein: CSVDIADGTYNEQFF.

The rearrangement uses TRBV5-4 and TRBJ2-3; D is undetermined. Looked up from germline, CDR1 is SGHNT and CDR2 is YYREEE (reference sequence). V lost 3 bases to trimming and J lost 1 base, with 9 bases between them. The length of the CDR3 is 14 residues. The CDR3 protein is CASSSPRGTDTQYF. For the CDR3, the DNA is TGTGCCAGCAGCTCGCCCAGAGGCACAGATACGCAGTATTTT.

The chain couples TRBV2 to TRBJ1-1; D unclear. Trimming removed 2 bases from V and 7 bases from J, with 17 bases in between. From germline, CDR1 is SNHLY and CDR2 FYNNEI. The CDR3 spans 15 residues. The CDR3, as DNA: TGTGCCAGCAGTGAAATCTTTTCTCGGGAGAATGAAGCTTTCTTT. Translation: CASSEIFSRENEAFF.

The CDR3: CASSPSGQGLDYGYTF. In nucleotides, the CDR3 is TGTGCCAGCAGTCCCTCTGGACAGGGGCTTGACTATGGCTACACCTTC. The chain carries TRBV27 and TRBJ1-2, with 9 bases aligning to TRBD1. Trimming at V came to 5 bases and at J to 3 bases, leaving 10 bases not matched to a gene. Germline V gene lookup returns CDR1 MNHEY and CDR2 SMNVEV (reference sequence). CDR3 length equals 16 residues.

The chain uses TRBV6-5 and TRBJ2-5; D is undetermined. V gave up 9 bases and J gave up 5 bases, with 10 bases separating them. This CDR3 is built from 11 residues. From germline, CDR1 is MNHEY and CDR2 SVGAGI. The CDR3: CASVLWETQYF. CDR3 in DNA: TGTGCCAGTGTTCTCTGGGAGACCCAGTACTTC.

The rearrangement uses TRBV4-1 and TRBJ2-7, with 13 bases aligning to TRBD2. With 4 bases clipped from V and 0 bases from J, the junction kept 6 bases outside the gene matches. The V gene's germline CDR1 is MGHRA and CDR2 YSYEKL. This CDR3 comprises 17 residues. CDR3 in amino acids: CASSRPGLAGNSYEQYF. The DNA of the CDR3 is TGCGCCAGCAGCCGGCCGGGACTAGCGGGAAACTCCTACGAGCAGTACTTC.

The CDR3 loop is CASSQDQVGQGEAIGYEDEQFF. The CDR3 bases are TGCGCCAGCAGCCAAGATCAGGTAGGGCAGGGGGAAGCGATCGGTTATGAGGATGAGCAGTTCTTC. The chain uses TRBV4-1 and TRBJ2-1; TRBD1 matches 7 bases. Germline-derived CDR1 and CDR2 are MGHRA and YSYEKL. The ends lost 0 bases at V and 8 bases at J; junction bases unmatched: 28. The CDR3 contains 22 residues.

The V call is TRBV14, the J call TRBJ1-1; maybe TRBD1 (6 bases). Germline V lookup: CDR1 SGHDN, CDR2 FVKESK. Trimming left V 5 bases short and J 0 bases short, with 16 bases between. This CDR3 is built from 16 residues. The CDR3 is CASSFLPPGVNTEAFF. CDR3 DNA: TGTGCCAGCAGCTTTCTGCCCCCAGGGGTGAACACTGAAGCTTTCTTT.

This chain connects TRBV27 to TRBJ2-1, with 8 bases lining up with TRBD1. V gave up 7 bases and J gave up 8 bases; unmatched junction bases: 10. This CDR3 spans 14 amino acids. Per the germline V gene, CDR1 is MNHEY and CDR2 is SMNVEV (reference sequence). This CDR3 reads CASNRGFGPHEQFF. In DNA, the CDR3 is TGTGCCAGCAACAGGGGGTTCGGCCCACATGAGCAGTTCTTC.

This clone is labeled as medium-sized. V gene TRBV29-1 combines with J gene TRBJ2-1, with TRBD1 matching 7 bases. The V gene end was trimmed by 7 bases and the J gene end by 0 bases; junction bases not matched to a gene: 6. Germline V gives CDR1 SQVTM, CDR2 ANQGSEA. The CDR3 is 14 residues long. The CDR3 region has the DNA TGCAGCGCCCCGGGACAGAGCTCCTACAATGAGCAGTTCTTC. As protein: CSAPGQSSYNEQFF.

The V call is TRBV2, the J call TRBJ2-5; no firm D call. The germline gives CDR1 SNHLY, CDR2 FYNNEI. V lost 4 bases and J lost 5, with 20 bases in between. CDR3 size: 16 residues. The chain's CDR3 is CASSGRASPPTETQYF. CDR3 DNA: TGTGCCAGCAGTGGCCGGGCCTCCCCCCCCACCGAGACCCAGTACTTC. Drawing the rest from reference TRBV2 and TRBJ2-5, the complete variable domain is EPEVTQTPSHQVTQMGQEVILRCVPISNHLYFYWYRQILGQKVEFLVSFYNNEISEKSEIFDDQFSVERPDGSNFTLKIRSTKLEDSAMYFCASSGRASPPTETQYFGPGTRLLVL.

The chain carries TRBV5-5 and TRBJ1-1, with 8 bases fitting TRBD1. Trimming took 4 bases from V and 5 from J; bases not matched to a gene: 10. The germline CDR1 and CDR2 sequences are SGHKS and YYEKEE (reference sequence). The CDR3 extends over 15 amino acids. The CDR3 here is CASSQNRGSRTEAFF. In nucleotides, the CDR3 is TGTGCCAGCAGCCAAAACAGGGGGTCGAGGACTGAAGCTTTCTTT.

The chain joins TRBV6-1 to TRBJ2-2, with TRBD1 matching over 7 bases. J lost 7 bases, V lost 4 bases, and 12 bases had no gene match. CDR3 length: 16 residues. Per the germline V gene, CDR1 is MNHNS and CDR2 is SASEGT. As DNA, the CDR3 is TGTGCCAGCAGTGGAGGGACAGCTTTGTTTCACGGGGAGCTGTTTTTT. This codes for CASSGGTALFHGELFF.

The rearrangement links TRBV19 to TRBJ2-6; D is undetermined. The CDR3 runs 18 residues. V was clipped by 3 bases and J by 0 bases, with 15 bases between them. CDR1 and CDR2 (germline): LNHDA, SQIVND (reference sequence). CDR3 sequence (DNA): TGTGCCAGTAGTATTTTGGCTCGCCCCCTCTCTGGGGCCAACGTCCTGACTTTC. It is translated as CASSILARPLSGANVLTF.